The TCR beta chain under discussion was sequenced for a study of T cells in Graves' hyperthyroidism and ophthalmopathy. Study-wide results and caveats: Ophthalmopathy and stable hyperthyroidism were told apart by a 13 V-J model. A median roughly six months before onset, the model predicted ophthalmopathy.

Template material for amplifying TCR beta CDR3 regions consisted of RNA transcripts. TCR CDR3 underwent first-round RT-PCR with the HTBI primer set. Each CDR3 protein gets one entry after TCRdb re-called the multiplex PCR reads with MiXCR. This repertoire shows about 250,000 distinct CDR3 sequences, 12% to 15% found once; its top ten account for 30%. In this sample, this clonotype turned up a few times. What it recognizes is unknown. The receptor's source is a woman aged 50 to 65 with Graves' hyperthyroidism that later progressed to Graves' ophthalmopathy. The material sequenced was blood.

The CDR3 spells CASSYSQGRSYTEAFF. The CDR3 DNA reads TGTGCCAGCAGTTACTCCCAGGGAAGGTCGTACACTGAAGCTTTCTTT. This chain links TRBV6-6 with TRBJ1-1, with a weak D call TRBD1 (5 bases). V was cut by 0 bases and J by 3 bases, with 14 bases left in between. Germline V gene sequence: CDR1 MNHNY, CDR2 SVGAGI (reference sequence). The CDR3 loop spans 16 amino acids.